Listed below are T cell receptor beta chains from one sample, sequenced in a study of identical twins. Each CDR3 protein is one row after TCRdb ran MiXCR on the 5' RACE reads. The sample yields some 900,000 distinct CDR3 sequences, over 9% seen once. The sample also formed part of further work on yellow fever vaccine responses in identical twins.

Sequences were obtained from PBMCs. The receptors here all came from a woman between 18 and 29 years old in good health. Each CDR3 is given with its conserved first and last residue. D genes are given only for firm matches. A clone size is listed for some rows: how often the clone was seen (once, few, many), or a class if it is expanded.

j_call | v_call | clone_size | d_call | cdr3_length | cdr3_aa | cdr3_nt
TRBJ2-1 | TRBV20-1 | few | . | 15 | CRCRNFREGYNEQFF | TGCAGATGTAGAAATTTTCGAGAGGGTTACAATGAGCAGTTCTTC
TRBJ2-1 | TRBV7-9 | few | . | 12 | CASSSGSGEQFF | TGTGCCAGCAGCTCTGGATCTGGTGAGCAGTTCTTC
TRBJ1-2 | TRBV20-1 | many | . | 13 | CSAVNAVNYGYTF | TGCAGTGCTGTCAATGCAGTTAACTATGGCTACACCTTC
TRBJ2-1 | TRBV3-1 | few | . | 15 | CASSQDQTSLRGQFF | TGTGCCAGCAGCCAAGATCAGACGTCACTCAGGGGGCAGTTCTTC
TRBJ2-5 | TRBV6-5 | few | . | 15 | CASSYSQGWVKTQYF | TGTGCCAGCAGTTACTCCCAGGGGTGGGTAAAGACCCAGTACTTC
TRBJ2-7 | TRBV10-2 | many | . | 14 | CASSENRENDEQYF | TGCGCCAGCAGTGAGAACAGGGAGAACGACGAGCAGTACTTC
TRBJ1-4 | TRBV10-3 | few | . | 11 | CAISDGEKLFF | TGTGCCATCAGTGACGGTGAAAAACTGTTTTTT
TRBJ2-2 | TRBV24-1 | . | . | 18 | CATSDPEVGAGHAGELFF | TGTGCCACCAGTGATCCGGAGGTAGGAGCAGGCCACGCCGGGGAGCTGTTTTTT
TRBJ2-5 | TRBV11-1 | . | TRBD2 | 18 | CASSLGTSVKRGQETQYF | TGTGCCAGCAGCTTAGGGACTAGCGTTAAGCGGGGACAAGAGACCCAGTACTTC
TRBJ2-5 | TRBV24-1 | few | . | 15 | CATSDPQGSGETQYF | TGTGCCACCAGTGATCCGCAGGGGTCCGGAGAGACCCAGTACTTC
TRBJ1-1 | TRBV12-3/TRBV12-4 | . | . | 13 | CASSQTLNTEAFF | TGTGCCAGCAGTCAAACTTTGAACACTGAAGCTTTCTTT
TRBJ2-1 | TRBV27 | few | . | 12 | CATRRVFNEQFF | TGTGCCACGAGGCGGGTCTTCAACGAGCAGTTCTTC
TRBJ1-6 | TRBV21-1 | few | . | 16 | CASSKGWTSRRSPLHF | TGTGCCAGCAGCAAAGGCTGGACGAGTAGGCGATCACCCCTCCACTTT
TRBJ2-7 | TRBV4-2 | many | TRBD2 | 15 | CASSAPLAGTYEQYF | TGTGCCAGCAGTGCTCCACTAGCGGGAACCTACGAGCAGTACTTC
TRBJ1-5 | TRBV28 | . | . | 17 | CASSSFGRSQGNQPQHF | TGTGCCAGCAGTTCATTTGGGCGGTCTCAAGGCAATCAGCCCCAGCATTTT
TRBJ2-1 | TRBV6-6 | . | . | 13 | CASCSSGTNEQFF | TGTGCCAGCTGTAGTTCGGGGACCAATGAGCAGTTCTTC
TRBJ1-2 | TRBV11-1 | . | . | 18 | CASSLNQVPGASTYGYTF | TGTGCCAGCAGCTTAAATCAGGTCCCAGGCGCTTCCACCTATGGCTACACCTTC
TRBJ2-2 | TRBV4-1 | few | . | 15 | CASSLPGRNTGELFF | TGCGCCAGCAGCCTCCCCGGGCGGAACACCGGGGAGCTGTTTTTT